The next 30 T cell receptor beta chains were all read from a single sample in a study of T cell responses to AZD1222 COVID-19 vaccine. The method was immunoSEQ multiplex PCR; TCRdb's version includes in-frame clones alone and lacks a portion of them. The data hold some 30,000 clones, with approximately 93% observed a single time. Sample: peripheral blood, taken on day 0 of AZD1222 vaccination. These receptors were collected from an adult in good health.

The chain combines TRBV9 with TRBJ1-1, with 8 bases lining up with TRBD1. The V gene's germline CDR1 is SGDLS and CDR2 YYNGEE. This CDR3 has 13 amino acids. J was trimmed by 6 bases and V by 0 bases; bases with no gene match: 1. CDR3: CASSVVQGAEAFF. In nucleotides, the CDR3 is TGTGCCAGCAGCGTAGTACAGGGGGCTGAAGCTTTCTTT.

The V gene is TRBV7-7, the J gene TRBJ2-5; D could derive from TRBD1 or TRBD2 (5 bases each). Germline loops: CDR1 SSHAT, CDR2 FNYEAQ (reference sequence). Trimming left V 0 bases short and J 5 bases short, with 16 bases between. The CDR3 is made up of 16 amino acids. The CDR3 DNA reads as TGTGCCAGCAGCTTAGCGGGACGGACCTCTGGGGAGACCCAGTACTTC. Protein: CASSLAGRTSGETQYF.

The chain combines TRBV14 with TRBJ1-6; D is unclear. Germline assignment: CDR1 SGHDN and CDR2 FVKESK. Trimming took 1 base from V and 5 from J, leaving 6 bases between them. The CDR3 covers 14 residues. The CDR3 coding sequence is TGTGCCAGCAGCCAAGCCCCCGATAATTCACCCCTCCACTTT. It translates to CASSQAPDNSPLHF.

Only one count was recorded for this clone. This chain links TRBV4-3 with TRBJ1-2; TRBD1 matches 7 bases. The CDR3 totals 14 residues. Germline CDR1 LGHNA, CDR2 YSLEER. V was clipped by 0 bases and J by 3 bases; unmatched bases: 1. The CDR3 here is CASSQEQGYYGYTF. The CDR3 DNA follows: TGCGCCAGCAGCCAAGAACAGGGGTACTATGGCTACACCTTC.

The CDR3: CASSLSAGVANYGYTF. In DNA, the CDR3 is TGTGCCAGCAGTTTATCCGCCGGGGTAGCTAACTATGGCTACACCTTC. The chain has TRBV27 and TRBJ1-2; no clear D. The V end lost 0 bases, the J end lost 0 bases, and 11 bases lay between the germline ends. CDR1 MNHEY and CDR2 SMNVEV come from the germline V gene (reference sequence). The CDR3 loop spans 16 amino acids.

This chain links TRBV30 with TRBJ1-6; D is unresolved. V lost 4 bases to trimming and J lost 7 bases, with 11 bases between them. The CDR3 has 13 residues. CDR1 and CDR2 (germline): GTSNPN, SVGIG (reference sequence). The CDR3 sequence is CAWTGGINSPLHF. Here the CDR3 DNA reads TGTGCCTGGACGGGAGGGATAAATTCACCCCTCCACTTT.

This sequence joins TRBV19 and TRBJ1-5, with D maybe TRBD1 (5 bases). Germline CDR1 reads LNHDA; CDR2 reads SQIVND (reference sequence). Trimming shortened V by 5 bases and J by 3 bases, and 8 bases separated the two germline ends. This CDR3 contains 13 residues. The CDR3 coding sequence is TGTGCCAGTAGTGCAGGGCTCAATCAGCCCCAGCATTTT. It codes for CASSAGLNQPQHF.

CDR3 bases: TGCGCCAGCACCCCGGGACAGGGGGCGGATTCACCCCTCCACTTT. Translated: CASTPGQGADSPLHF. V is TRBV5-1 and J is TRBJ1-6, with TRBD1 matching 12 bases. V shed 6 bases, J shed 8 bases, and the junction held 6 bases outside the gene matches. This CDR3 is built from 15 residues. Germline V gene lookup returns CDR1 SGHRS and CDR2 YFSETQ.

The count of this clone is one. This chain links TRBV6-2 or TRBV6-3 with TRBJ1-2; 9 bases match TRBD1. CDR1 MNHEY and CDR2 SVGEGT come from the germline V gene. There are 18 residues in the CDR3. Unmatched junction bases numbered 14, after V lost 6 bases and J lost 0 bases. The CDR3 nucleotides are TGTGCCAGCAGCCTACTTCTGGGACAGGGCCGTCCTAACTATGGCTACACCTTC. Translated, it gives CASSLLLGQGRPNYGYTF.

This clone was picked up one time. The gene calls are TRBV13 and TRBJ1-4; D is undetermined. Trimming removed 0 bases from V and 15 bases from J, with 14 bases in between. Looked up from germline, CDR1 is PRHDT and CDR2 is FYEKMQ (reference sequence). This CDR3 is built from 13 residues. In DNA form, the CDR3 reads TGTGCCAGCAGCTTAGGGGGCATTGGTACGGTGTTTTTT. Translation: CASSLGGIGTVFF.

The chain uses TRBV2 and TRBJ2-1, with a tentative D call TRBD2 (6 bases). Germline V gene lookup returns CDR1 SNHLY and CDR2 FYNNEI. Trimming took off 8 bases at V and 9 bases at J, with 20 bases between the two ends. This CDR3 contains 14 residues. CDR3 sequence reads: CASGRTSEGGEQFF. The CDR3 DNA is TGTGCCAGCGGGCGGACCTCGGAGGGAGGTGAGCAGTTCTTC.

The chain employs TRBV11-3 and TRBJ2-1; possibly TRBD1 for D (7 bases). Germline V gives CDR1 SGHNT, CDR2 YENEEA. V was shortened by 0 bases and J by 5 bases, with 11 bases between the two germline ends. CDR3 size: 15 residues. CDR3 sequence (DNA): TGTGCCAGCAGCTTAGAAGGGGGGACAGACAATGAGCAGTTCTTC. As protein: CASSLEGGTDNEQFF.

V gene TRBV7-2 combines with J gene TRBJ2-7; 10 nucleotides align to TRBD2. The V gene's germline CDR1 is SGHTA and CDR2 FQGNSA. With 5 bases clipped from V and 3 bases from J, the junction kept 7 bases outside the gene matches. The CDR3 is 15 amino acids. The CDR3 DNA reads TGTGCCAGCAGCCTCGAGCGGGGGGGTCGCTACGAGCAGTACTTC. Translation gives CASSLERGGRYEQYF.

The rearrangement uses TRBV7-8 and TRBJ1-4, with D possibly matching TRBD1 (5 bases). The CDR3 totals 15 residues. Germline CDR1 is SGHVS and CDR2 is FQNEAQ. The V end lost 4 bases, the J end lost 8 bases, and 17 bases lay between the germline ends. As DNA, the CDR3 is TGTGCCAGCAGCTCCTGGTCAGGGCGAGAAGAAAAACTGTTTTTT. Its protein is CASSSWSGREEKLFF.

For this clone: At one end the junction does not follow the germline gene, possibly because of a read error. This rearrangement joins TRBV6-5 to TRBJ1-2; 12 nucleotides match TRBD1. The germline V gene has CDR1 MNHEY and CDR2 SVGAGI. This CDR3 is 13 amino acids long. Written as DNA, the CDR3 is TGTGCCAGCAGCCGGGTCCTAGGGACAGGGGGCGAATTC. It encodes CASSRVLGTGGEF.

The chain combines TRBV3-1 (or the pseudogene TRBV3-2) with TRBJ2-2; D is unclear. The CDR3 extends over 14 amino acids. Germline values: CDR1 LGHDT, CDR2 YNNKEL (reference sequence). The V end was cut by 4 bases, the J end by 2 bases, with 8 bases between. The DNA of the CDR3 is TGTGCCAGCAGCCTTGCATACAACACCGGGGAGCTGTTTTTT. It codes for CASSLAYNTGELFF.

The V and J genes are TRBV10-2 and TRBJ1-5; maybe TRBD1 (5 bases). Trimming cost V 2 bases and J 3 bases, with 14 bases left between them. This CDR3 is built from 16 residues. The germline CDR1 and CDR2 sequences are WSHSY and SAAADI. CDR3 coding DNA: TGCGCCAGCAGTGAGAGGCAGGGATCACACAATCAGCCCCAGCATTTT. This sequence encodes CASSERQGSHNQPQHF.

V gene TRBV29-1 combines with J gene TRBJ2-3; possibly TRBD2 for D (6 bases). This CDR3 spans 15 amino acids. The ends were cut back, 7 bases at V and 0 bases at J, with 17 bases in the middle. CDR1 is SQVTM, CDR2 ANQGSEA, per germline. The CDR3 protein is CSALGTGTSTDTQYF. The CDR3 DNA reads as TGCAGCGCCCTCGGAACCGGGACTAGCACAGATACGCAGTATTTT.

CDR3 nucleotides: TGTGCCAGCAGCCGGACAGCGGGGGCGGGGGAGCAGTACTTC. Residues: CASSRTAGAGEQYF. The chain has TRBV3-1 (or the pseudogene TRBV3-2) and TRBJ2-7; 8 bases line up with TRBD2. The CDR3 runs 14 residues. Germline CDR1 and CDR2: LGHDT and YNNKEL (reference sequence). The V and J ends lost 4 bases and 7 bases, in that order; junction bases with no gene match: 9.

V and J are TRBV10-1 and TRBJ2-3; 12 bases map to TRBD2. The germline V gene encodes CDR1 WNHNN and CDR2 SYGVQD (reference sequence). CDR3 length: 16 residues. Trimming took 6 bases from V and 0 from J; bases not matched to a gene: 4. CDR3 amino acids: CASSATSGGSTDTQYF. In nucleotides, the CDR3 is TGCGCCAGCAGCGCGACTAGCGGGGGTAGCACAGATACGCAGTATTTT.

This rearrangement joins TRBV3-1 (or the pseudogene TRBV3-2) to TRBJ1-1, with D possibly matching TRBD1 (6 bases). The CDR3 is 14 residues long. V lost 3 bases and J 4 bases, leaving 12 bases between the germline ends. CDR1 is LGHDT and CDR2 is YNNKEL in the germline V gene (reference sequence). The DNA for the CDR3 is TGTGCCAGCAGCCACCTTGACAGGCCCACTGAAGCTTTCTTT. Protein: CASSHLDRPTEAFF.

The chain uses TRBV9 and TRBJ2-2; no clear D gene. The CDR3 runs to 12 residues. Trimming pared 4 bases from V and 3 bases from J, leaving 4 bases between. CDR1 and CDR2 (germline): SGDLS, YYNGEE. CDR3 nucleotides: TGTGCCAGCAGCCAGGACACCGGGGAGCTGTTTTTT. This sequence encodes CASSQDTGELFF.

The V gene is TRBV18, the J gene TRBJ1-2; D is possibly TRBD1 (5 bases). Trimming cost V 5 bases and J 3 bases, with 10 bases left between them. Germline V gene lookup returns CDR1 KGHSH and CDR2 LQKENI. The CDR3 spans 13 residues. CDR3 in DNA: TGTGCCAGCTCATCGGACATTTACTATGGCTACACCTTC. Protein sequence: CASSSDIYYGYTF.

The V and J genes are TRBV5-1 and TRBJ2-1, with D unresolved. V lost 0 bases and J 0 bases, leaving 7 bases between the germline ends. In germline, CDR1 is SGHRS, CDR2 YFSETQ. CDR3 length: 15 residues. Here the CDR3 DNA reads TGCGCCAGCAGCTTGGCGAGAATCTCCTACAATGAGCAGTTCTTC. Translated: CASSLARISYNEQFF.

V gene TRBV5-6 combines with J gene TRBJ1-1; tentative D call: TRBD1 (6 bases). The CDR3 is 12 amino acids. Germline assignment: CDR1 SGHDT and CDR2 YYEEEE. V was pared by 1 base and J by 8 bases, with 9 bases between. The CDR3 region is CASSLSTGEAFF. DNA for the CDR3: TGTGCCAGCAGCTTGTCCACAGGGGAAGCTTTCTTT. Variable domain in full (rest from reference TRBV5-6 and TRBJ1-1): DAGVTQSPTHLIKTRGQQVTLRCSPKSGHDTVSWYQQALGQGPQFIFQYYEEEERQRGNFPDRFSGHQFPNYSSELNVNALLLGDSALYLCASSLSTGEAFFGQGTRLTVV.

The V and J genes are TRBV4-3 and TRBJ2-7; TRBD1 agrees at 9 bases. This CDR3 has 13 amino acids. V was clipped by 5 bases and J by 6 bases; unmatched bases: 5. CDR1 and CDR2 (germline): LGHNA, YSLEER. The CDR3 spells CASSMIQGAEQYF. CDR3 in DNA: TGCGCCAGCAGCATGATACAGGGGGCCGAGCAGTACTTC.

On this clone itself: One junction end disagrees with the germline gene, perhaps due to a read error. The V gene is TRBV19, the J gene TRBJ1-3; a possible D gene is TRBD1 (5 bases). There are 17 residues in the CDR3. CDR1 and CDR2 (germline): LNHDA, SQIVND (reference sequence). The CDR3 region is CASTLRDLGPSGSTIYF. In nucleotides, the CDR3 is TGTGCCAGTACCCTACGGGACCTAGGTCCCTCTGGAAGCACCATATATTTT.

The count of this clone is one. This chain connects TRBV19 to TRBJ1-2; no clear D. Germline CDR1 LNHDA, CDR2 SQIVND (reference sequence). CDR3 length equals 13 residues. The V and J ends lost 6 bases and 8 bases respectively, with 16 bases between them. CDR3 in DNA: TGTGCCAGTAGCTTACAGAGTGGTCAAGGCTACACCTTC. This sequence encodes CASSLQSGQGYTF. The full variable domain, completed using reference TRBV19 and TRBJ1-2, is DGGITQSPKYLFRKEGQNVTLSCEQNLNHDAMYWYRQDPGQGLRLIYYSQIVNDFQKGDIAEGYSVSREKKESFPLTVTSAQKNPTAFYLCASSLQSGQGYTFGSGTRLTVV.

Only one count was recorded for this clone. The chain uses TRBV6-5 and TRBJ1-2, with D possibly TRBD1 on 5 matching bases. CDR1 and CDR2 (germline): MNHEY, SVGAGI. The V end lost 7 bases, the J end lost 11 bases, and 14 bases lay between the germline ends. This CDR3 comprises 11 residues. The CDR3 sequence is CASKSGPFYTF. The CDR3 DNA reads as TGTGCCAGCAAGTCAGGGCCGTTTTACACCTTC.

This chain joins TRBV29-1 and TRBJ2-7; D unresolved. V lost 4 bases to trimming and J lost 4 bases, with 14 bases between them. Looked up from germline, CDR1 is SQVTM and CDR2 is ANQGSEA. The CDR3 totals 13 residues. CDR3 loop: CSVVKGPMYEQYF. The CDR3 nucleotides read TGCAGCGTTGTCAAGGGCCCGATGTACGAGCAGTACTTC.